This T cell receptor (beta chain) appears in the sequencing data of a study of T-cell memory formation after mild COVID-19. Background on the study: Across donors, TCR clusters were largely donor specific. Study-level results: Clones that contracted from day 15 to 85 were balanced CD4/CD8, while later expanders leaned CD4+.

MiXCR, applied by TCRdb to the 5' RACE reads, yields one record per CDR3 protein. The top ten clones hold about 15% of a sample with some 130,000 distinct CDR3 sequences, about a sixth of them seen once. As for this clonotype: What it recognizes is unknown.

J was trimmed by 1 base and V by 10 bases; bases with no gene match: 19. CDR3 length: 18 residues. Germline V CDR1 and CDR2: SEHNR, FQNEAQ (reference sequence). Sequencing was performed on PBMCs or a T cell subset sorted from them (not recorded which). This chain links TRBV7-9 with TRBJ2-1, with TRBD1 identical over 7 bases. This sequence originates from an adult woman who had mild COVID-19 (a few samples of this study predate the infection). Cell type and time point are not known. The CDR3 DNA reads TGTGCCACCCAGAAGGGGACAGCGTATACAGATTCCTACAATGAGCAGTTCTTC. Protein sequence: CATQKGTAYTDSYNEQFF.